A selection of T cell receptor beta chains follows, all from one sample in a study of cytomegalovirus exposure and HLA in healthy donors. Using immunoSEQ multiplex PCR, the repertoire was profiled, and TCRdb retains in-frame clones only, with some absent. The sample holds about 150,000 clones, approximately 80% seen once. Source material: PBMCs. The receptor set was obtained from a male donor in good health and CMV-seronegative. Each CDR3 is given with its conserved first and last residue. Clone size appears in some rows only: once, few, many, or a class for an expanded clone.

CDR3 protein: CASSLGAFGAWSSNTEAFF
J gene: TRBJ1-1
clone size: -
V gene: TRBV11-2

CDR3 protein: CASSPGSSNQPQHF
J gene: TRBJ1-5
clone size: -
V gene: TRBV5-1

CDR3 protein: CASSPMTSGGFQETQYF
J gene: TRBJ2-5
clone size: -
V gene: TRBV27

CDR3 protein: CASSSATGSSSIEQFF
J gene: TRBJ2-1
clone size: -
V gene: TRBV11-3

CDR3 protein: CASSLGQLMYEQYF
J gene: TRBJ2-7
clone size: -
V gene: TRBV27

CDR3 protein: CASSSGTGTLSLNQPQHF
J gene: TRBJ1-5
clone size: once
V gene: TRBV27

CDR3 protein: CASSLQGAETQYF
J gene: TRBJ2-5
clone size: few
V gene: TRBV5-6

CDR3 protein: CASSLGSRSGGAGDTQYF
J gene: TRBJ2-3
clone size: -
V gene: TRBV11-3

CDR3 protein: CASPVTGVADTQYF
J gene: TRBJ2-3
clone size: few
V gene: TRBV7-9

CDR3 protein: CASSMNGYQPQHF
J gene: TRBJ1-5
clone size: -
V gene: TRBV21-1

CDR3 protein: CASSSGSNYGYTF
J gene: TRBJ1-2
clone size: -
V gene: TRBV5-5

CDR3 protein: CASSPRGVVNTEAFF
J gene: TRBJ1-1
clone size: -
V gene: TRBV27

CDR3 protein: CASSFLGSGSGNTIYF
J gene: TRBJ1-3
clone size: -
V gene: TRBV5-1

CDR3 protein: CASSHTGRGGLAQETQYF
J gene: TRBJ2-5
clone size: -
V gene: TRBV2

CDR3 protein: CASSLRDRLMNTEAFF
J gene: TRBJ1-1
clone size: few
V gene: TRBV7-9

CDR3 protein: CASSQTAGQGANYGYTF
J gene: TRBJ1-2
clone size: -
V gene: TRBV4-1

CDR3 protein: CASSPVDSSYEQYF
J gene: TRBJ2-7
clone size: -
V gene: TRBV5-1

CDR3 protein: CASRRRGNFSTEAFF
J gene: TRBJ1-1
clone size: -
V gene: TRBV9

CDR3 protein: CASSPRQASYEQYF
J gene: TRBJ2-7
clone size: -
V gene: TRBV18

CDR3 protein: CASSTSGIATYEQYF
J gene: TRBJ2-7
clone size: -
V gene: TRBV27

CDR3 protein: CAWNRANYGYTF
J gene: TRBJ1-2
clone size: -
V gene: TRBV30

CDR3 protein: CASSELGLAASSNTGELFF
J gene: TRBJ2-2
clone size: -
V gene: TRBV28

CDR3 protein: CASSIVGGQTDTQYF
J gene: TRBJ2-3
clone size: few
V gene: TRBV19

CDR3 protein: CARSSEYNEQFF
J gene: TRBJ2-1
clone size: -
V gene: TRBV5-3

CDR3 protein: CASSPSSGGPLNEQFF
J gene: TRBJ2-1
clone size: -
V gene: TRBV11-3

CDR3 protein: CASSSPGTGNSPLHF
J gene: TRBJ1-6
clone size: -
V gene: TRBV5-1

CDR3 protein: CASSTDSYTKPYGYTF
J gene: TRBJ1-2
clone size: -
V gene: TRBV28

CDR3 protein: CASSLLTGASYEQYF
J gene: TRBJ2-7
clone size: -
V gene: TRBV28

CDR3 protein: CATSEPGDNYGYTF
J gene: TRBJ1-2
clone size: -
V gene: TRBV15

CDR3 protein: CASSLRRGSNYEQYF
J gene: TRBJ2-7
clone size: -
V gene: TRBV7-9

CDR3 protein: CASSITGTHEQYF
J gene: TRBJ2-7
clone size: -
V gene: TRBV19

CDR3 protein: CASSVGGVQPQHF
J gene: TRBJ1-5
clone size: -
V gene: TRBV9

CDR3 protein: CASSEVSRSKLVRSYNEQFF
J gene: TRBJ2-1
clone size: -
V gene: TRBV6-1

CDR3 protein: CASSLGLLQETQYF
J gene: TRBJ2-5
clone size: -
V gene: TRBV7-8

CDR3 protein: CATEPPTPGELFF
J gene: TRBJ2-2
clone size: -
V gene: TRBV18

CDR3 protein: CASSLGGTGELFF
J gene: TRBJ2-2
clone size: -
V gene: TRBV27

CDR3 protein: CASSKKGLAGATGELFF
J gene: TRBJ2-2
clone size: -
V gene: TRBV19

CDR3 protein: CASSVESGRSKNIQYF
J gene: TRBJ2-4
clone size: -
V gene: TRBV4-3

CDR3 protein: CASSSSLVQETQYF
J gene: TRBJ2-5
clone size: once
V gene: TRBV7-2

CDR3 protein: CASSGGGQGSETQYF
J gene: TRBJ2-5
clone size: once
V gene: TRBV28

CDR3 protein: CASSPLVGTYEQYF
J gene: TRBJ2-7
clone size: -
V gene: TRBV27

CDR3 protein: CASSLVGGNYNEQFF
J gene: TRBJ2-1
clone size: few
V gene: TRBV5-4

CDR3 protein: CASSRGRETQYF
J gene: TRBJ2-5
clone size: -
V gene: TRBV7-9

CDR3 protein: CASSSLGQGIMNTEAFF
J gene: TRBJ1-1
clone size: -
V gene: TRBV27

CDR3 protein: CATSSPGGGQGANEQFF
J gene: TRBJ2-1
clone size: -
V gene: TRBV15

CDR3 protein: CATSEGYGYTF
J gene: TRBJ1-2
clone size: -
V gene: TRBV15

CDR3 protein: CASSLFAPLAGQETQYF
J gene: TRBJ2-5
clone size: -
V gene: TRBV5-6

CDR3 protein: CASVGKLPNTEAFF
J gene: TRBJ1-1
clone size: -
V gene: TRBV6-6

CDR3 protein: CASSLGERSPLHF
J gene: TRBJ1-6
clone size: -
V gene: TRBV7-9

CDR3 protein: CASSWGRGTEAFF
J gene: TRBJ1-1
clone size: few
V gene: TRBV28

CDR3 protein: CASSPISTVQETQYF
J gene: TRBJ2-5
clone size: -
V gene: TRBV28

CDR3 protein: CASSRANRDQETQYF
J gene: TRBJ2-5
clone size: -
V gene: TRBV6-6

CDR3 protein: CASSSQGGDTQYF
J gene: TRBJ2-3
clone size: few
V gene: TRBV7-7

CDR3 protein: CASSQGPGQGRETQYF
J gene: TRBJ2-5
clone size: -
V gene: TRBV4-1

CDR3 protein: CASSHFSRTTTGELFF
J gene: TRBJ2-2
clone size: -
V gene: TRBV5-1

CDR3 protein: CASSQGWGTLYYEQYF
J gene: TRBJ2-7
clone size: -
V gene: TRBV4-1

CDR3 protein: CASSKVGRDIYNSPLHF
J gene: TRBJ1-6
clone size: -
V gene: TRBV21-1

CDR3 protein: CASSLGGPWEQYF
J gene: TRBJ2-7
clone size: few
V gene: TRBV7-2

CDR3 protein: CASSRAGTGGGEQYF
J gene: TRBJ2-7
clone size: -
V gene: TRBV4-1